Here is one T cell receptor beta chain with its context. Survey-level TCR beta sequencing used the immunoSEQ assay. The table came from immunoSEQ multiplex PCR; TCRdb's copy has only in-frame clones and leaves some out. The repertoire holds about 68,000 clones, with just over 90% as singletons. V lost 2 bases, J lost 5 bases, and 11 bases lay in between. This CDR3 has 13 amino acids. CDR1 is SGHNT and CDR2 is YYREEE in the germline V gene (reference sequence). This sequence joins TRBV5-4 and TRBJ2-7; no definite D call. This receptor was obtained from a middle-aged man with rheumatoid arthritis. Specimen: PBMCs. The DNA of the CDR3 is TGTGCCAGCAGCTTCTCCATCTTTAACGAGCAGTACTTC. Translated: CASSFSIFNEQYF. Filled out from reference TRBV5-4 and TRBJ2-7, the complete variable domain reads ETGVTQSPTHLIKTRGQQVTLRCSSQSGHNTVSWYQQALGQGPQFIFQYYREEENGRGNFPPRFSGLQFPNYSSELNVNALELDDSALYLCASSFSIFNEQYFGPGTRLTVT.